This paragraph reports one TCR beta chain. V lost 0 bases and J 0 bases, leaving 12 bases between the germline ends. This CDR3 spans 17 amino acids. CDR1 and CDR2 from the germline V gene are SEHNR and FQNEAQ (reference sequence). The protocol was immunoSEQ multiplex PCR, while the TCRdb copy is restricted to in-frame clones and leaves out a portion. The repertoire holds a few hundred thousand clones, with around 89% as singletons. This sample was taken from a study of blood T cell repertoires in COVID-19. The rearrangement uses TRBV7-9 and TRBJ2-1; D is perhaps TRBD1 (6 bases). The material sequenced was peripheral blood. This clonotype originated in a woman in her 40s with acute or convalescent COVID-19. CDR3 protein: CASSLAHGTSSYNEQFF. The CDR3 nucleotides are TGTGCCAGCAGCTTAGCGCACGGGACAAGCTCCTACAATGAGCAGTTCTTC.